The clone carrying this T cell receptor (beta chain) was observed many times. What it binds is not known. The entry originates in a study of identical twins. Overall study findings and caveats: Researchers reported excess low generation probability among twin-shared out-of-frame alpha sequences.

Each CDR3 protein gets one entry after TCRdb re-called the 5' RACE reads with MiXCR. The data show about 190,000 distinct CDR3 sequences, approximately 15% seen once. Germline CDR1 MRHNA, CDR2 SNTAGT. The trim removed 2 bases at V and 8 bases at J, leaving 9 bases unmatched. CDR3 length equals 15 residues. Donors uniformly comprised healthy Caucasians. This same sample was also part of a study on T cells expressing NK-cell markers. That work states: The TCR beta repertoires were obtained from sorted CD3+CD56+NKG2C+, CD3+CD56+NKG2C- and CD3+CD56-NKG2C+ T cells. The study found dominant NKG2C+ clonotypes at roughly 1.0-7.5% of CD8+ T cells in 5 or 6 donors.

The sequenced material came from CD8+ T cells sorted from blood. The chain recombines TRBV6-4 with TRBJ2-1, with 7 bases identical to TRBD2. This clonotype was obtained from a woman younger than 30 in good health. For the CDR3, the DNA is TGTGCCAGCAGTGACCGAACGGGAGGTGCAGATGAGCAGTTCTTC. It encodes CASSDRTGGADEQFF.